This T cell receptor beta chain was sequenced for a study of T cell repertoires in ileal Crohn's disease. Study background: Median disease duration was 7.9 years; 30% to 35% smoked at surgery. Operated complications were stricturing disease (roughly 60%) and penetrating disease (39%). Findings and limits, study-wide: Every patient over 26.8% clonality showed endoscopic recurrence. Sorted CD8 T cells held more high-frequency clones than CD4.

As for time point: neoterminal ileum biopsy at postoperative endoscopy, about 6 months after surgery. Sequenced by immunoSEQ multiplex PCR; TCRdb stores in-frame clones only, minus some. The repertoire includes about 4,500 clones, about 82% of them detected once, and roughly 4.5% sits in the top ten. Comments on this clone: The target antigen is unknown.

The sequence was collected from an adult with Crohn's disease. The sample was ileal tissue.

Written as DNA, the CDR3 is TGTGCCAGCAGCCCGCCCCCAGGGAACTCTGGGGCCAACGTCCTGACTTTC. Protein sequence: CASSPPPGNSGANVLTF. V usage is TRBV7-3 and J usage is TRBJ2-6; a possible D gene is TRBD1 (5 bases). CDR1 SGHTA and CDR2 FQGTGA come from the germline V gene. The V gene lost 5 bases and the J gene lost 0 bases, with 14 bases spanning the gap. There are 17 residues in the CDR3. Variable domain in full (rest from reference TRBV7-3 and TRBJ2-6): GAGVSQTPSNKVTEKGKYVELRCDPISGHTALYWYRQSLGQGPEFLIYFQGTGAADDSGLPNDRFFAVRPEGSVSTLKIQRTERGDSAVYLCASSPPPGNSGANVLTFGAGSRLTVL.